This T cell receptor (beta chain) emerged from a study of blood T cells in healthy people across ages. Overall study context: About one barcoded TCR beta cDNA was captured per two T cells. Study-level points and caveats: Correlation between TCR beta diversity and naive T cell percentage was strong. Higher diversity and more naive CD4+ cells were features of long-lived donors, compared to aged donors.

For the second PCR, which ran for about 6 to 11 cycles, a sample-barcoded 5' primer and a J-beta primer mix were used. TCRdb fed the 5' RACE reads into MiXCR, producing one record per CDR3 protein. This sample has over a million distinct CDR3 sequences, with around 45% found just once. Germline V gene data show CDR1 as SGHRS and CDR2 as YFSETQ. CDR3 length: 16 residues. Worth noting for this clonotype: Its antigen is not identified. Germline is not matched at one junction end, which may reflect a read error.

The TCR was taken from a woman in her sixties or seventies in good health. The sequenced material came from blood. The V call is TRBV5-1, the J call TRBJ2-1; 12 bases are a match to TRBD2. The CDR3 here is CASSLGLAGKNNGQFF. CDR3 DNA sequence: TGCGCCAGCAGCTTAGGACTAGCGGGAAAAAACAATGGGCAGTTCTTC.